This TCR beta chain was observed in a study of shared clonotypes between healthy human individuals. Study-level information: The donor pool was made up of two women and three men aged 18 to 49.

Authors' processing steps: Sequence data from immunoSEQ were junction-only and lacked quality scores; consequently, filtering differed. Sequencing used immunoSEQ multiplex PCR; TCRdb keeps in-frame clones, though not all of them. V and J calls and clone size are as listed in that table; D and trimming were resolved from the DNA. The sample contains around 2.5 million clones, approximately 93% of which appear only once. The germline V gene has CDR1 SGDLS and CDR2 YYNGEE. CDR3 length equals 16 residues. With 1 base removed from V and 2 bases from J, the gap between germline ends came to 14 bases. Concerning this clone: The antigen remains undetermined.

Findings and limits, study-wide: Rarefaction revealed incomplete sorted-subset sequencing despite large depth.

Sequenced: naive CD4+ T cells from PBMCs. The subset is: CD45RA+ positively selected. The V call is TRBV9, the J call TRBJ2-3; D ambiguous. The clonotype originates from a man aged 18 to 35 in good health. Some clones in this sample may be carry-over from other donors' samples. Here the CDR3 DNA reads TGTGCCAGCAGCGTATTTTTAGTTGGAACCACAGATACGCAGTATTTT. It translates to CASSVFLVGTTDTQYF.